The next 26 T cell receptor beta chains were all read from a single sample in a study of CD8+ T cells in alopecia areata. In each case, RNA was isolated and then reverse transcribed into cDNA as the sequencing template. The protocol was immunoSEQ multiplex PCR, while the TCRdb copy is restricted to in-frame clones and leaves out a portion. The data contain about 200,000 clones, less than 75% of them singletons. Documented treatment: oral pan-JAK inhibitor, 5-10 mg twice daily. The material sequenced was CD4+ T cells sorted from blood, taken at week 4, from a patient treated with tofacitinib. These receptors were collected from a human donor with alopecia areata.

The rearrangement links TRBV5-1 to TRBJ2-5; D tentatively fits TRBD1 or TRBD2 (6 bases each). The J call may not be correct, given that the DNA end is closer to TRBJ2-7. Germline CDR1 and CDR2: SGHRS and YFSETQ. This CDR3 comprises 16 residues. CDR3 DNA sequence: TGCGCCAGCAGCTTGGGAGGGGGGCCGACCGGCTACGAGCAGTACTTC. It yields the protein CASSLGGGPTGYEQYF.

The rearrangement uses TRBV29-1 and TRBJ1-1; D may be TRBD1 (5 bases). CDR3 length equals 12 residues. The V and J ends lost 6 bases and 4 bases respectively, with 12 bases between them. From germline, CDR1 is SQVTM and CDR2 ANQGSEA. CDR3: CSVNHGGTEAFF. In DNA form, the CDR3 reads TGCAGCGTCAATCACGGGGGCACTGAAGCTTTCTTT.

This clone was seen more than once but under ten times. This sequence joins TRBV10-3 and TRBJ2-5; D is possibly TRBD2 (5 bases). Trimming stripped 2 bases from V and 4 bases from J, with 8 bases between. The CDR3 is 13 residues long. CDR1 and CDR2 (germline): ENHRY, SYGVKD. The CDR3, as DNA: TGTGCCATCAGTGAGCGGGGAAGAGAGACCCAGTACTTC. This encodes CAISERGRETQYF.

In DNA, the CDR3 is TGTGCCAGCAGCTCACACAGGATTCAGCCCCAGCATTTT. This encodes CASSSHRIQPQHF. J is TRBJ1-5 and V is TRBV7-2, with a tentative D call TRBD1 (5 bases). Germline V gene data show CDR1 as SGHTA and CDR2 as FQGNSA. The CDR3 has 13 residues. V lost 4 bases, J lost 6 bases, and 10 bases lay in between. Supplemented by reference TRBV7-2 and TRBJ1-5, the full variable domain reads GAGVSQSPSNKVTEKGKDVELRCDPISGHTALYWYRQSLGQGLEFLIYFQGNSAPDKSGLPSDRFSAERTGGSVSTLTIQRTQQEDSAVYLCASSSHRIQPQHFGDGTRLSIL.

The V call is TRBV4-3, the J call TRBJ1-2, with 12 bases lining up with TRBD1. The CDR3 extends over 16 amino acids. The trim removed 4 bases at V and 8 bases at J, leaving 11 bases unmatched. CDR1 is LGHNA and CDR2 is YSLEER in the germline V gene. CDR3 sequence (DNA): TGCGCCAGCAGCCGAGTGCCCGCCGGGACAGGGGGCGGCTACACCTTC. Encoded protein: CASSRVPAGTGGGYTF.

The chain links TRBV14 to TRBJ2-7; perhaps D is TRBD1 or TRBD2 (5 bases each). V lost 2 bases and J 5 bases, leaving 13 bases between the germline ends. CDR3 length equals 14 residues. The V gene's germline CDR1 is SGHDN and CDR2 FVKESK. CDR3 nucleotide sequence: TGTGCCAGCAGCCAATCCCTAGCAGGGCACGAGCAGTACTTC. Protein product: CASSQSLAGHEQYF.

The chain employs TRBV4-3 and TRBJ1-5; possible D gene TRBD1, 5 bases. Germline CDR1 is LGHNA and CDR2 is YSLEER. The V end was cut by 0 bases, the J end by 6 bases, with 15 bases between. This CDR3 comprises 16 residues. CDR3 region: CASSQDLAAGSQPQHF. The CDR3 coding sequence is TGCGCCAGCAGCCAAGATTTGGCGGCAGGGAGTCAGCCCCAGCATTTT.

The gene calls are TRBV7-3 and TRBJ1-1; D call uncertain. The CDR3 extends over 13 amino acids. V shed 6 bases and J shed 1 base, with 9 bases lying between them. The germline V gene encodes CDR1 SGHTA and CDR2 FQGTGA. The CDR3 sequence is CASSYRENTEAFF. For the CDR3, the DNA is TGTGCCAGCAGTTACCGGGAGAACACTGAAGCTTTCTTT.

The CDR3 sequence is CASSRGLIDGETQYF. Written as DNA, the CDR3 is TGTGCCAGCAGCCGGGGCTTGATAGACGGCGAGACCCAGTACTTC. The chain couples TRBV14 to TRBJ2-5, with TRBD1 as a possible D gene (5 bases). The germline gives CDR1 SGHDN, CDR2 FVKESK. The V end was cut by 4 bases, the J end by 5 bases, with 17 bases between. The CDR3 length is 15 residues.

J is TRBJ1-5 and V is TRBV15; D uncertain. CDR3 length equals 15 residues. V dropped 2 bases and J dropped 1 base, with 9 bases sitting between them. In germline, CDR1 is LNHNV, CDR2 YYDKDF (reference sequence). CDR3 coding DNA: TGTGCCACCAGCAGACAGGCGCGCAGCAATCAGCCCCAGCATTTT. Translating it yields CATSRQARSNQPQHF.

The chain couples TRBV29-1 to TRBJ1-2; TRBD1 is a possible D gene (5 bases). The CDR3 consists of 14 residues. V gave up 0 bases and J gave up 0 bases, with 8 bases separating them. CDR1 is SQVTM and CDR2 is ANQGSEA in the germline V gene. The chain's CDR3 is CSVEDKGPNYGYTF. For the CDR3, the DNA is TGCAGCGTTGAAGATAAGGGGCCTAACTATGGCTACACCTTC.

The V and J genes are TRBV2 and TRBJ1-5; 9 bases align to TRBD1. With 5 bases clipped from V and 3 bases from J, the junction kept 8 bases outside the gene matches. Germline loops: CDR1 SNHLY, CDR2 FYNNEI. CDR3 size: 16 residues. The CDR3 sequence: CASSPPGQGYNQPQHF. The CDR3, as DNA: TGTGCCAGCAGTCCTCCGGGACAGGGATACAATCAGCCCCAGCATTTT.

This clone was observed a handful of times. The V and J genes are TRBV7-2 and TRBJ2-3; D is ambiguous. Germline CDR1 and CDR2: SGHTA and FQGNSA. V dropped 4 bases and J dropped 2 bases, with 16 bases sitting between them. CDR3 length equals 16 residues. The CDR3 protein is CASSSSALGSTDTQYF. The DNA of the CDR3 is TGTGCCAGCAGCTCCTCGGCGTTAGGATCCACAGATACGCAGTATTTT. Filled out from reference TRBV7-2 and TRBJ2-3, the complete variable domain reads GAGVSQSPSNKVTEKGKDVELRCDPISGHTALYWYRQSLGQGLEFLIYFQGNSAPDKSGLPSDRFSAERTGGSVSTLTIQRTQQEDSAVYLCASSSSALGSTDTQYFGPGTRLTVL.

V and J are TRBV2 and TRBJ2-1; tentatively, D is TRBD2 (5 bases). The V end was cut by 2 bases, the J end by 9 bases, with 11 bases between. The CDR3 sequence is 13 residues long. Germline assignment: CDR1 SNHLY and CDR2 FYNNEI. DNA of the CDR3: TGTGCCAGCAGTGAACAGAGGGAAGCTGAGCAGTTCTTC. Protein product: CASSEQREAEQFF.

This clone was detected only once. J is TRBJ1-2 and V is TRBV30, with D maybe TRBD1 (6 bases). CDR3 length: 15 amino acids. Trimming shortened V by 0 bases and J by 2 bases, and 13 bases separated the two germline ends. Germline-derived CDR1 and CDR2 are GTSNPN and SVGIG (reference sequence). The CDR3 DNA is TGTGCCTGGAGTGTCGGCACCGGGGGCAACTATGGCTACACCTTC. Residues: CAWSVGTGGNYGYTF. Combining the CDR3 with reference TRBV30 and TRBJ1-2 gives the whole variable domain SQTIHQWPATLVQPVGSPLSLECTVEGTSNPNLYWYRQAAGRGLQLLFYSVGIGQISSEVPQNLSASRPQDRQFILSSKKLLLSDSGFYLCAWSVGTGGNYGYTFGSGTRLTVV.

The rearrangement uses TRBV7-2 and TRBJ2-5; D is uncertain. V lost 1 base and J lost 7, with 10 bases in between. This CDR3 region has 13 residues. Looked up from germline, CDR1 is SGHTA and CDR2 is FQGNSA. The CDR3 sequence is CASSLGSERTQYF. The CDR3 region has the DNA TGTGCCAGCAGCTTAGGCAGTGAACGGACCCAGTACTTC.

The CDR3 DNA reads TGTGCCAGCAGCTTGGGAGCGTCTTCTCAAAACACCGGGGAGCTGTTTTTT. The encoded protein is CASSLGASSQNTGELFF. The rearrangement joins TRBV5-4 to TRBJ2-2; D not certain. CDR1 SGHNT and CDR2 YYREEE come from the germline V gene (reference sequence). V was shortened by 0 bases and J by 2 bases, with 14 bases between the two germline ends. This CDR3 contains 17 residues. The complete variable domain, with remaining parts taken from reference TRBV5-4 and TRBJ2-2, reads ETGVTQSPTHLIKTRGQQVTLRCSSQSGHNTVSWYQQALGQGPQFIFQYYREEENGRGNFPPRFSGLQFPNYSSELNVNALELDDSALYLCASSLGASSQNTGELFFGEGSRLTVL.

This clone was counted ten times or more. The rearrangement links TRBV5-1 to TRBJ2-2, with 11 bases aligning to TRBD1. Trimming cost V 3 bases and J 5 bases; bases outside gene matches: 12. This CDR3 has 18 amino acids. The germline V gene has CDR1 SGHRS and CDR2 YFSETQ. The CDR3 here is CASSWTGGEVRWTGELFF. In DNA form, the CDR3 reads TGCGCCAGCAGCTGGACAGGGGGCGAAGTTCGGTGGACCGGGGAGCTGTTTTTT. Variable domain in full (rest from reference TRBV5-1 and TRBJ2-2): KAGVTQTPRYLIKTRGQQVTLSCSPISGHRSVSWYQQTPGQGLQFLFEYFSETQRNKGNFPGRFSGRQFSNSRSEMNVSTLELGDSALYLCASSWTGGEVRWTGELFFGEGSRLTVL.

This clone was observed a few times. This rearrangement joins TRBV13 to TRBJ1-2; D unresolved. Germline assignment: CDR1 PRHDT and CDR2 FYEKMQ (reference sequence). This CDR3 is built from 12 residues. V was cut by 1 base and J by 5 bases, with 5 bases left in between. Here the CDR3 DNA reads TGTGCCAGCAGCTTAGAGGTGTATGGCTACACCTTC. This translates into CASSLEVYGYTF.

This clone was picked up a small number of times. The genes are TRBV29-1 and TRBJ1-2; a weak D match, TRBD1 (6 bases). The CDR3 consists of 11 residues. CDR1 and CDR2 from the germline V gene are SQVTM and ANQGSEA. V was clipped by 5 bases and J by 8 bases, with 12 bases between them. CDR3 protein: CSVMNREGYTF. Here the CDR3 DNA reads TGCAGCGTTATGAACAGGGAAGGCTACACCTTC.

This clone has more than one count but fewer than ten. The gene calls are TRBV18 and TRBJ1-3; D is possibly TRBD1 (5 bases). The germline V and J ends were trimmed by 1 base and 0 bases, with 7 bases remaining between them. Germline-derived CDR1 and CDR2 are KGHSH and LQKENI. The CDR3 is 15 amino acids. In DNA, the CDR3 is TGTGCCAGCTCACCACAGGGGAACTCTGGAAACACCATATATTTT. Its protein is CASSPQGNSGNTIYF.

This clone was seen more than once but under ten times. CDR3 coding DNA: TGTGCCATCAGTGAGGCGGCCCTGCTTTCAGGAAACACCATATATTTT. This codes for CAISEAALLSGNTIYF. This chain links TRBV10-3 with TRBJ1-3; D not certain. CDR3 length: 16 amino acids. Germline CDR1 ENHRY, CDR2 SYGVKD. The ends were cut back, 2 bases at V and 4 bases at J, with 15 bases in the middle.

A note on this clone: The same CDR3 can be traced to other DNA sequences in this sample. The CDR3 DNA follows: TGCAGCGTTACCGGGACAGGAGATGGCTACACCTTC. This encodes CSVTGTGDGYTF. J is TRBJ1-2 and V is TRBV29-1, with TRBD1 identical over 8 bases. The germline gives CDR1 SQVTM, CDR2 ANQGSEA. This CDR3 region has 12 residues. Germline trimming cut 5 bases from V and 6 bases from J; bases unmatched to any gene: 5.

The V call is TRBV7-2, the J call TRBJ2-5, with 8 bases that match TRBD1. Germline V lookup: CDR1 SGHTA, CDR2 FQGNSA. Germline trimming cut 3 bases from V and 1 base from J; bases unmatched to any gene: 4. The CDR3 contains 15 residues. CDR3 sequence: CASSLWGQAQETQYF. As DNA, the CDR3 is TGTGCCAGCAGCTTGTGGGGACAGGCCCAAGAGACCCAGTACTTC.

The rearrangement joins TRBV15 to TRBJ2-1; D is possibly TRBD1 (5 bases). CDR1 LNHNV and CDR2 YYDKDF come from the germline V gene (reference sequence). V was trimmed by 7 bases and J by 4 bases, leaving 5 bases between them. The CDR3 consists of 11 residues. CDR3 protein: CATTGYNEQFF. For the CDR3, the DNA is TGTGCCACCACAGGGTACAATGAGCAGTTCTTC.

The V call is TRBV11-2, the J call TRBJ2-1; 7 bases match TRBD2. The CDR3 spans 17 residues. After removal of 3 bases from V and 2 bases from J, the junction contained 10 bases not matched to a gene. Germline CDR1 reads SGHAT; CDR2 reads FQNNGV. The chain's CDR3 is CASSFGFGGGAYNEQFF. CDR3 nucleotides: TGTGCCAGCAGCTTTGGGTTCGGCGGGGGAGCCTACAATGAGCAGTTCTTC.